Detailed here is one TCR beta chain. What it recognizes is unknown. This specimen belongs to a study of cytomegalovirus exposure and HLA in healthy donors. The study, taken as a whole, reports: Overall, around 150 TCR beta chains were annotated as cytomegalovirus-associated. The classifier reportedly diagnosed cytomegalovirus status with high sensitivity and specificity. Specificity for CMV antigens was confirmed in vitro for three of the CMV-associated chains.

The protocol was immunoSEQ multiplex PCR, while the TCRdb copy is restricted to in-frame clones and leaves out a portion. The sample has 150,000 to 200,000 clones, around four fifths seen once. The receptor comes from a man younger than 45 in good health and CMV-seropositive. The sample comprised PBMCs.

DNA for the CDR3: TGTGCCAGCAGCCTCACCTCCGGCCCCGGGACTGAAGCTTTCTTT. Its translation is CASSLTSGPGTEAFF. The rearrangement uses TRBV27 and TRBJ1-1; D is unclear. Germline V gives CDR1 MNHEY, CDR2 SMNVEV (reference sequence). This CDR3 comprises 15 residues. The V and J ends lost 6 bases and 5 bases respectively, with 19 bases between them.